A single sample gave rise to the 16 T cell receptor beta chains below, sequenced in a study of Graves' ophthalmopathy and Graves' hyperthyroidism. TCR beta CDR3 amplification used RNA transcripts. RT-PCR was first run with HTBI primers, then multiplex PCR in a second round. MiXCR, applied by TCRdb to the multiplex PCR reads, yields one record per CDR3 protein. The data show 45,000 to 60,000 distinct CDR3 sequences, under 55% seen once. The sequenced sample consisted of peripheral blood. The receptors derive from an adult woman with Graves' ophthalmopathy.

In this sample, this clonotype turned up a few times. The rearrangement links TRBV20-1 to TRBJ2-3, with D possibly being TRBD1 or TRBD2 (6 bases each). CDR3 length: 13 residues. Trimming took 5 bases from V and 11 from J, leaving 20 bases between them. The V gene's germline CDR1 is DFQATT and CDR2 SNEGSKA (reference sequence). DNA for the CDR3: TGCAGTGCTCTAGGACCCGGGGGCAATGAGCAGTATTTT. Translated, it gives CSALGPGGNEQYF.

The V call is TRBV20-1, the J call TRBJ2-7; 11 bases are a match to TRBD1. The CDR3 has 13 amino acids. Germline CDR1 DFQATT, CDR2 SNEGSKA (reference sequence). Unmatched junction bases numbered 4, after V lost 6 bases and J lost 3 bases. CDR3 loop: CSAPGTGGYEQYF. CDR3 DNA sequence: TGCAGTGCGCCCGGGACAGGGGGCTACGAGCAGTACTTC.

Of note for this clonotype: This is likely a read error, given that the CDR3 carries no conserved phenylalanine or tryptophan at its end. The CDR3 DNA follows: TGTGCCAGCAGCTTGATACTAGCGGGAGCATCAGATACGCAGTATTGT. It yields the protein CASSLILAGASDTQYC. J is TRBJ2-3 and V is TRBV5-6; 11 nucleotides agree with TRBD2. Germline CDR1 reads SGHDT; CDR2 reads YYEEEE. V lost 1 base to trimming and J lost 4 bases; unmatched junction nucleotides: 5. The CDR3 is 16 amino acids.

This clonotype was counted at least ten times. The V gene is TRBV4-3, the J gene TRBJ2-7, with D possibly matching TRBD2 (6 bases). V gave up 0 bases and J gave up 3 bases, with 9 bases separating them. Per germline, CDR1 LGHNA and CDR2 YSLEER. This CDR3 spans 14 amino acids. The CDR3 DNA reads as TGCGCCAGCAGCCAAGATGAGGGAGGCTACGAGCAGTACTTC. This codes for CASSQDEGGYEQYF.

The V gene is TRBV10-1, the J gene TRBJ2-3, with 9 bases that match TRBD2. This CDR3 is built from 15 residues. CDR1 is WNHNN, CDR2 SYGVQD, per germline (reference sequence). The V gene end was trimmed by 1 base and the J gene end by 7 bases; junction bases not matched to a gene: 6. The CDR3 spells CASSECSGSGNTQYF. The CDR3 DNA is TGCGCCAGCAGTGAGTGTAGCGGGAGCGGTAATACGCAGTATTTT.

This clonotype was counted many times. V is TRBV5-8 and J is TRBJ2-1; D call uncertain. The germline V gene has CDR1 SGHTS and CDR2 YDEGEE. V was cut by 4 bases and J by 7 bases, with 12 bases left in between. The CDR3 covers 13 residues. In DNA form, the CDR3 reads TGTGCCAGCAGCGCCAGACTTGGGAATGAGCAGTTCTTC. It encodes CASSARLGNEQFF.

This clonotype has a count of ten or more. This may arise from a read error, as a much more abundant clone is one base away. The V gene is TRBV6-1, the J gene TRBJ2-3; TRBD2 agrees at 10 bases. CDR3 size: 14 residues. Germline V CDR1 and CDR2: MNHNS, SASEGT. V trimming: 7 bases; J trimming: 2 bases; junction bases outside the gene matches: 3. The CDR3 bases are TGTGCCAGCACCGGGACTAGCGACACAGATACGCAGTATTTT. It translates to CASTGTSDTDTQYF.

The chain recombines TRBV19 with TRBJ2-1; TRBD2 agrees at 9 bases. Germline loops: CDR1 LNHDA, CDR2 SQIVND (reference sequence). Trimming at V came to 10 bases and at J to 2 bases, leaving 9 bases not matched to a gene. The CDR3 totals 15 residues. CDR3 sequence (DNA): TGTGCCATAGATAGCGGGAGAAGCACCTACAATGAGCAGTTCTTC. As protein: CAIDSGRSTYNEQFF.

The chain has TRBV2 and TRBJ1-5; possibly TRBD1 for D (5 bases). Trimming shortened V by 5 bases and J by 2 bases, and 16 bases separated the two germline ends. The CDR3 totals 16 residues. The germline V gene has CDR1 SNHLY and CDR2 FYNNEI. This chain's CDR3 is CASSFYRQGGNQPQHF. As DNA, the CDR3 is TGTGCCAGCAGTTTCTATCGGCAGGGAGGCAATCAGCCCCAGCATTTT. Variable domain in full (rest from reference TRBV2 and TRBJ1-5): EPEVTQTPSHQVTQMGQEVILRCVPISNHLYFYWYRQILGQKVEFLVSFYNNEISEKSEIFDDQFSVERPDGSNFTLKIRSTKLEDSAMYFCASSFYRQGGNQPQHFGDGTRLSIL.

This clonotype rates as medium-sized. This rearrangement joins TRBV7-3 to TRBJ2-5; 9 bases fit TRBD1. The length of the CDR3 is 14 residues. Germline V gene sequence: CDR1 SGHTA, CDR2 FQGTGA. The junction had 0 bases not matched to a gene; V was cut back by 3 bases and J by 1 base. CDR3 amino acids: CASSLDRGQETQYF. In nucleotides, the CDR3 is TGTGCCAGCAGCTTGGACAGGGGCCAAGAGACCCAGTACTTC.

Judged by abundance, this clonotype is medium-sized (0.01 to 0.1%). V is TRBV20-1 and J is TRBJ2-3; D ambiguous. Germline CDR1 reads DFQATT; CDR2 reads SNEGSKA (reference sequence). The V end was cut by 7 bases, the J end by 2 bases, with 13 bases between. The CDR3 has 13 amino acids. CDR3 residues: CSGIRAPTDTQYF. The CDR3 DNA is TGCAGTGGCATCCGGGCACCCACAGATACGCAGTATTTT.

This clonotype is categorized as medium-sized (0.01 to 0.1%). CDR3 DNA sequence: TGTGCCAGCAGCCCCGGGACCCACTCCTACGAGCAGTACTTC. Protein product: CASSPGTHSYEQYF. The genes are TRBV7-2 and TRBJ2-7; TRBD1 or TRBD2 may be the D gene (5 bases each). The V gene's germline CDR1 is SGHTA and CDR2 FQGNSA. The CDR3 contains 14 residues. Trimming shortened V by 5 bases and J by 0 bases, and 11 bases separated the two germline ends.

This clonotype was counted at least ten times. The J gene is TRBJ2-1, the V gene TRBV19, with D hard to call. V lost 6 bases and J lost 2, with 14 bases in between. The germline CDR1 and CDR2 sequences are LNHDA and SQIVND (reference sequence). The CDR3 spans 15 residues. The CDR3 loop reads CASRSVGPTYNEQFF. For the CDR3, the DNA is TGTGCCAGTAGGAGTGTAGGGCCAACCTACAATGAGCAGTTCTTC.

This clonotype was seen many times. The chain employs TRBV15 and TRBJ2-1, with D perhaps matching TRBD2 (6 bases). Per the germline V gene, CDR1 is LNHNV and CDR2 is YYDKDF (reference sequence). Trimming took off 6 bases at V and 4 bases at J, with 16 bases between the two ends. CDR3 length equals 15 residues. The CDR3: CATRLSRGRYNEQFF. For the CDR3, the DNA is TGTGCCACCAGGCTTAGCCGGGGGAGGTACAATGAGCAGTTCTTC.

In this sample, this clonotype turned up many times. CDR3 amino acids: CASSGRGRQTAYEQYF. The CDR3 DNA is TGTGCCAGCAGCGGAAGGGGTAGACAGACAGCCTACGAGCAGTACTTC. This rearrangement joins TRBV5-8 to TRBJ2-7; weak D call: TRBD1 (5 bases). Between the trimmed V and J ends, which lost 4 bases and 2 bases, there was a span of 19 bases. The CDR3 is 16 amino acids. The V gene's germline CDR1 is SGHTS and CDR2 YDEGEE.

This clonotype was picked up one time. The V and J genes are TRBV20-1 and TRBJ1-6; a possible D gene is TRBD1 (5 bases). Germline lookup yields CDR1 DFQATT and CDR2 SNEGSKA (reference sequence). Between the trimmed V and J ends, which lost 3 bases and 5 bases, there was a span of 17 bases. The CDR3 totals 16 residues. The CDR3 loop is CSARRGRDLDNSPLHF. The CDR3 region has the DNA TGCAGTGCTAGGCGCGGGAGGGACTTGGATAATTCACCCCTCCACTTT.